This TCR beta chain was identified in a study of T-cell memory formation after mild COVID-19. This CDR3 contains 11 residues. Trimming at V came to 8 bases and at J to 6 bases, leaving 4 bases not matched to a gene. CDR1 and CDR2 (germline): SEHNR, FQNEAQ (reference sequence). Concerning this clonotype: The antigen remains undetermined.

TCRdb reanalysed the 5' RACE reads using MiXCR and keeps one entry per CDR3 protein. The repertoire includes some 69,000 distinct CDR3 sequences, approximately 15% of them detected once, and 30% to 35% sits in the top ten. Broader study findings: A subset of responding clones appeared in pre-infection memory, suggesting cross-reactive memory joined. In second-wave clones peaking day 37, SARS-CoV-2 specificity remained unconfirmed. CD4+ contracting clones were mainly CM and EM; CD8+ ones, EMRA.

The chain combines TRBV7-9 with TRBJ2-7; 7 positions match TRBD2. The sequencing sample was made of PBMCs or a T cell subset sorted from them (not recorded which). The sequence was collected from an adult woman who had mild COVID-19 (a few samples of this study predate the infection). Cell type and time point are not known. The CDR3 region is CASGRAGEQYF. The CDR3 region has the DNA TGTGCCAGCGGGAGGGCGGGCGAGCAGTACTTC. The whole variable domain, filled in from reference TRBV7-9 and TRBJ2-7, reads DTGVSQNPRHKITKRGQNVTFRCDPISEHNRLYWYRQTLGQGPEFLTYFQNEAQLEKSRLLSDRFSAERPKGSFSTLEIQRTEQGDSAMYLCASGRAGEQYFGPGTRLTVT.